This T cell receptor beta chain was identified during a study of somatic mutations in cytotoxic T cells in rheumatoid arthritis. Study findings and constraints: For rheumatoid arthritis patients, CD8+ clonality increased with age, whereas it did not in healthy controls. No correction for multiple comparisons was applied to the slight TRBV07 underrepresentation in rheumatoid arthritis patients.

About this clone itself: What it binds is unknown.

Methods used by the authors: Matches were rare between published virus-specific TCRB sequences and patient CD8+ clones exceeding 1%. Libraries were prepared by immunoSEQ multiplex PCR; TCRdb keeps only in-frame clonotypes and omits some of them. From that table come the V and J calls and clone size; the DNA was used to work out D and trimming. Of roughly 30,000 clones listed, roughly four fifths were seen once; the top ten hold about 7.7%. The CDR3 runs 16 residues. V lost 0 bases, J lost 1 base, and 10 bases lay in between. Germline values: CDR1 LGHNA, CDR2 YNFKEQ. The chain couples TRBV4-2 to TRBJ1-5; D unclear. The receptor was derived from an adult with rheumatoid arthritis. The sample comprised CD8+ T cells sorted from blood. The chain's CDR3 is CASSQEAGLSNQPQHF. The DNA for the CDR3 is TGTGCCAGCAGCCAAGAAGCGGGGTTGAGCAATCAGCCCCAGCATTTT.